The present T cell receptor (beta chain) was sequenced within a study of T cell responses to AZD1222 COVID-19 vaccine. The protocol was immunoSEQ multiplex PCR, while the TCRdb copy is restricted to in-frame clones and leaves out a portion. Counted here are 140,000 to 150,000 clones, about 90% occurring once; the ten biggest clones make up less than 5.5%. Study-level points and caveats: Most donors were white British, females outnumbered males, and clonal diversity was possibly underestimated.

This clone was observed a handful of times. Its antigen is as yet unknown. The germline gives CDR1 LNHNV, CDR2 YYDKDF (reference sequence). Trimming removed 3 bases from V and 6 bases from J, with 9 bases in between. The CDR3 is made up of 13 amino acids. The chain has TRBV15 and TRBJ1-5, with D uncertain. The clonotype originates from an adult in good health. The source material was peripheral blood, sampled on day 0 of AZD1222 vaccination. CDR3 bases: TGTGCCACCAGCAGCGCCAAAAGTCAGCCCCAGCATTTT. Its translation: CATSSAKSQPQHF.